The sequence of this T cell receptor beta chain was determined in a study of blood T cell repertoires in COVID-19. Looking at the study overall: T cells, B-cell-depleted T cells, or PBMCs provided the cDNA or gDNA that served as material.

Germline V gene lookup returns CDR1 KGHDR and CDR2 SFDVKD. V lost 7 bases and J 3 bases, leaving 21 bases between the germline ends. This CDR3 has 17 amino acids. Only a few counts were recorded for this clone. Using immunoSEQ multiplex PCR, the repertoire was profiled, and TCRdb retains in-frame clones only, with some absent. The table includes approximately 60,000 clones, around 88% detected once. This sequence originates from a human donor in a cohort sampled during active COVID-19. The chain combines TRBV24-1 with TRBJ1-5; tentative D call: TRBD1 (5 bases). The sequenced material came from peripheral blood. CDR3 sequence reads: CATRPRGRDPINQPQHF. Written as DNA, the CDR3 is TGTGCCACCAGACCCCGGGGGAGGGACCCCATCAATCAGCCCCAGCATTTT.